The clone carrying this T cell receptor beta chain was detected many times. Its specificity is unknown. This sample was taken from a study of read filtering for tumor transcriptome and immune sequencing. Overall study context: Revised staging placed under ten patients in R-ISS I, about 17 in II, roughly 7 in III. TCR-mapped reads were about 4 to 11 million with IR-seq versus about 85 to 1,300 with RNA-seq.

The study, taken as a whole, reports: Without single-read clonotypes, shared clonotype proportions correlated more between IR-seq and RNA-seq.

Molecular barcoded adaptors covering alpha/delta and beta/gamma chains were used on around 400 ng RNA. TCRdb called the reads again in MiXCR, with one record for every CDR3 protein. The sample carries 30,000 to 45,000 distinct CDR3 sequences, 12% to 15% recorded once. The length of the CDR3 is 15 residues. Trimming cost V 4 bases and J 0 bases, with 11 bases left between them. Per the germline V gene, CDR1 is KGHDR and CDR2 is SFDVKD. Sequencing was carried out using a population of CD138-negative cells sorted from bone marrow. The V call is TRBV24-1, the J call TRBJ2-5, with D perhaps matching TRBD1 (6 bases). The source of this sequence is a donor aged 40 or older with multiple myeloma. This CDR3 reads CATSDPDRYQETQYF. DNA of the CDR3: TGTGCCACCAGTGACCCCGACAGGTACCAAGAGACCCAGTACTTC.